These 29 T cell receptor beta chains originate from one sample sequenced in a study of blood T cell repertoires in COVID-19. Measured with immunoSEQ multiplex PCR; TCRdb has only the in-frame clones, and not every one. The sample records some 250,000 clones, about 80% being singletons. Sequencing was done on a sample of peripheral blood. Receptors were obtained from a woman aged 80 or over with acute or convalescent COVID-19.

The rearrangement links TRBV15 to TRBJ2-3, with TRBD2 matching 7 bases. Trimming at V came to 8 bases and at J to 1 base, leaving 3 bases not matched to a gene. Germline CDR1 LNHNV, CDR2 YYDKDF (reference sequence). There are 13 residues in the CDR3. The CDR3 loop is CATQRGGTDTQYF. CDR3 coding DNA: TGTGCCACCCAGCGGGGAGGCACAGATACGCAGTATTTT.

This clone was picked up a small number of times. V usage is TRBV5-4 and J usage is TRBJ2-1, with 10 nucleotides matching TRBD2. CDR1 is SGHNT, CDR2 YYREEE, per germline (reference sequence). V trimming: 4 bases; J trimming: 4 bases; junction bases outside the gene matches: 5. This CDR3 is 15 amino acids long. The CDR3 region is CASSLGTSVYNEQFF. CDR3 DNA: TGTGCCAGCAGCCTAGGGACTAGCGTATACAATGAGCAGTTCTTC.

The gene calls are TRBV7-2 and TRBJ2-3, with 9 nucleotides matching TRBD2. The germline CDR1 and CDR2 sequences are SGHTA and FQGNSA. With 5 bases clipped from V and 5 bases from J, the junction kept 11 bases outside the gene matches. This CDR3 contains 16 residues. The CDR3 DNA follows: TGTGCCAGCAGCCCCCAGGGGCGGGGGGGCGGAGATACGCAGTATTTT. Amino acids: CASSPQGRGGGDTQYF.

The rearrangement uses TRBV18 and TRBJ1-3; D uncertain. V lost 3 bases to trimming and J lost 4 bases, with 16 bases between them. The germline gives CDR1 KGHSH, CDR2 LQKENI. This CDR3 comprises 16 residues. The DNA for the CDR3 is TGTGCCAGCTCACCTAAAATGGGCCATGTCGGAAACACCATATATTTT. This encodes CASSPKMGHVGNTIYF.

Notes on this clone: This specimen includes other DNA sequences encoding the same CDR3. The J gene is TRBJ1-5, the V gene TRBV6-5; D gene ambiguous. V was pared by 2 bases and J by 2 bases, with 7 bases between. Germline-derived CDR1 and CDR2 are MNHEY and SVGAGI. This CDR3 spans 14 amino acids. CDR3 in amino acids: CASSYGGGNQPQHF. The CDR3 nucleotides are TGTGCCAGCAGTTACGGCGGGGGCAATCAGCCCCAGCATTTT.

This chain uses TRBV24-1 with TRBJ1-2, with a possible D match to TRBD1 (5 bases). Germline loops: CDR1 KGHDR, CDR2 SFDVKD. This CDR3 region has 13 residues. V lost 10 bases and J lost 4, with 15 bases in between. CDR3 amino acids: CATLPRASYGYTF. For the CDR3, the DNA is TGTGCCACTTTGCCCAGGGCAAGCTATGGCTACACCTTC.

The V and J genes are TRBV20-1 and TRBJ2-7, with D perhaps TRBD1 (6 bases). The germline V gene encodes CDR1 DFQATT and CDR2 SNEGSKA (reference sequence). The V gene lost 6 bases and the J gene lost 4 bases, with 10 bases spanning the gap. The CDR3 has 11 amino acids. The CDR3 loop is CSAQQGYEQYF. CDR3 DNA: TGCAGTGCGCAACAGGGATACGAGCAGTACTTC.

The genes are TRBV7-2 and TRBJ1-1; the D gene is possibly TRBD1 (6 bases). CDR3 length equals 13 residues. CDR1 and CDR2 (germline): SGHTA, FQGNSA. V shed 5 bases and J shed 5 bases, with 12 bases lying between them. The CDR3 bases are TGTGCCAGCAGCCAACAGGGTAAGACTGAAGCTTTCTTT. Protein: CASSQQGKTEAFF.

The chain links TRBV7-2 to TRBJ1-2; TRBD1 might be the D (6 bases). The V gene lost 1 base and the J gene lost 4 bases, with 19 bases spanning the gap. The CDR3 consists of 17 residues. Germline CDR1 is SGHTA and CDR2 is FQGNSA. CDR3 region: CASSLETQGHWRYGYTF. In DNA form, the CDR3 reads TGTGCCAGCAGCTTAGAGACCCAGGGACATTGGCGCTATGGCTACACCTTC.

The chain links TRBV18 to TRBJ1-3; maybe TRBD1 (5 bases). The germline V and J ends were trimmed by 6 bases and 4 bases, with 16 bases remaining between them. Germline V gene sequence: CDR1 KGHSH, CDR2 LQKENI. The CDR3 is made up of 15 amino acids. CDR3 loop: CASSPWGEPGNTIYF. CDR3 coding DNA: TGTGCCAGCTCTCCATGGGGGGAGCCAGGAAACACCATATATTTT.

The CDR3 loop is CASSLAGRDGNTIYF. Here the CDR3 DNA reads TGCGCCAGCAGCTTGGCCGGGAGGGATGGAAACACCATATATTTT. J is TRBJ1-3 and V is TRBV5-1; D unclear. CDR1 and CDR2 from the germline V gene are SGHRS and YFSETQ. V shed 0 bases and J shed 3 bases, with 10 bases lying between them. The CDR3 has 15 residues.

The chain links TRBV3-1 (or the pseudogene TRBV3-2) to TRBJ1-2, with a possible D match to TRBD1 (6 bases). This CDR3 contains 14 residues. Germline-derived CDR1 and CDR2 are LGHDT and YNNKEL (reference sequence). Trimming stripped 5 bases from V and 4 bases from J, with 14 bases between. The CDR3 sequence: CASSAGATSYGYTF. DNA of the CDR3: TGTGCCAGCAGCGCAGGGGCTACCTCCTATGGCTACACCTTC.

V usage is TRBV7-9 and J usage is TRBJ1-2; TRBD1 aligns across 9 bases. The CDR3 consists of 13 residues. Trimming at V came to 7 bases and at J to 3 bases, leaving 3 bases not matched to a gene. Germline CDR1 reads SEHNR; CDR2 reads FQNEAQ (reference sequence). CDR3 in amino acids: CASTRTGDYGYTF. For the CDR3, the DNA is TGTGCCAGCACACGGACAGGGGACTATGGCTACACCTTC.

This clone occurred a few times. This sequence joins TRBV29-1 and TRBJ2-1; 12 positions agree with TRBD2. The CDR3 is 15 amino acids. Germline V CDR1 and CDR2: SQVTM, ANQGSEA. With 6 bases clipped from V and 4 bases from J, the junction kept 7 bases outside the gene matches. CDR3 loop: CSVAASGRGYNEQFF. For the CDR3, the DNA is TGCAGCGTAGCGGCTAGCGGGAGGGGGTACAATGAGCAGTTCTTC.

This rearrangement joins TRBV7-9 to TRBJ2-2; 9 positions agree with TRBD1. CDR1 is SEHNR and CDR2 is FQNEAQ in the germline V gene (reference sequence). The CDR3 has 17 residues. Trimming at V came to 2 bases and at J to 5 bases, leaving 9 bases not matched to a gene. The DNA of the CDR3 is TGTGCCAGCAGCTTAAAAACAGGGGGCCGAGGAACCGGGGAGCTGTTTTTT. The encoded protein is CASSLKTGGRGTGELFF.

The chain uses TRBV12-3 or TRBV12-4 and TRBJ1-2; TRBD1 matches 7 bases. Trimming removed 6 bases from V and 8 bases from J; junction bases left unmatched: 9. The CDR3 sequence is 13 residues long. The CDR3 loop reads CASSQGDRKGYTF. Here the CDR3 DNA reads TGTGCCAGCAGCCAGGGGGACAGAAAGGGCTACACCTTC.

The chain employs TRBV6-5 and TRBJ1-1; 9 nucleotides align to TRBD1. Trimming cost V 7 bases and J 3 bases; bases outside gene matches: 3. This CDR3 is 13 amino acids long. In germline, CDR1 is MNHEY, CDR2 SVGAGI. The CDR3 DNA follows: TGTGCCAGCACTAGGACAGGGGACACTGAAGCTTTCTTT. Protein sequence: CASTRTGDTEAFF.

The chain joins TRBV7-9 to TRBJ1-3; D possibly corresponds to TRBD1 (5 bases). V was pared by 2 bases and J by 3 bases, with 17 bases between. The length of the CDR3 is 17 residues. Germline CDR1 reads SEHNR; CDR2 reads FQNEAQ (reference sequence). In nucleotides, the CDR3 is TGTGCCAGCAGCTTATCCCGGCCAGGGACTTATGGAAACACCATATATTTT. It specifies CASSLSRPGTYGNTIYF.

The rearrangement uses TRBV5-8 and TRBJ1-2; no definite D call. Germline CDR1 is SGHTS and CDR2 is YDEGEE. The V gene lost 6 bases and the J gene lost 5 bases, with 14 bases spanning the gap. The CDR3 sequence is 13 residues long. CDR3 residues: CASTPDLQYGYTF. In DNA, the CDR3 is TGTGCCAGCACCCCGGACTTACAGTATGGCTACACCTTC.

This chain's CDR3 is CASSLAGTAYGYTF. CDR3 DNA: TGTGCCAGCAGTCTCGCCGGGACAGCCTATGGCTACACCTTC. The chain couples TRBV14 to TRBJ1-2; 7 nucleotides align to TRBD1. The V gene's germline CDR1 is SGHDN and CDR2 FVKESK. After removal of 6 bases from V and 4 bases from J, the junction contained 8 bases not matched to a gene. The CDR3 is made up of 14 amino acids.

The CDR3 coding sequence is TGTGCCATCAAGGAGAGCGGGGGACCTCGCGAGCAGTACTTC. Translated, it gives CAIKESGGPREQYF. V gene TRBV10-3 combines with J gene TRBJ2-7, with TRBD2 identical over 8 bases. After removal of 7 bases from V and 6 bases from J, the junction contained 11 bases not matched to a gene. This CDR3 has 14 amino acids. In germline, CDR1 is ENHRY, CDR2 SYGVKD.

The rearrangement uses TRBV30 and TRBJ1-1; maybe TRBD1 (5 bases). CDR3 size: 11 residues. Trimming stripped 4 bases from V and 10 bases from J, with 13 bases between. CDR1 and CDR2 from the germline V gene are GTSNPN and SVGIG (reference sequence). The CDR3 is CAWMEGRLAFF. The CDR3 DNA is TGTGCCTGGATGGAGGGGCGACTAGCTTTCTTT.

The V and J genes are TRBV6-1 and TRBJ2-1, with 7 bases identical to TRBD2. V dropped 4 bases and J dropped 3; count of bases not matched to a gene: 12. This CDR3 has 17 residues. Germline CDR1 is MNHNS and CDR2 is SASEGT. The CDR3 spells CASSGGVLAPLYNEQFF. CDR3 bases: TGTGCCAGCAGTGGAGGGGTACTAGCGCCCCTCTACAATGAGCAGTTCTTC.

This clone was seen more than once but under ten times. This rearrangement joins TRBV5-6 to TRBJ1-2, with a possible D match to TRBD1 (6 bases). Germline-derived CDR1 and CDR2 are SGHDT and YYEEEE. The CDR3 consists of 13 residues. V lost 3 bases and J 9 bases, leaving 15 bases between the germline ends. CDR3 sequence reads: CASSSLQGASYTF. The CDR3 nucleotides are TGTGCCAGCAGCTCACTACAGGGCGCGAGCTACACCTTC.

The V and J genes are TRBV3-1 (or the pseudogene TRBV3-2) and TRBJ2-7; 8 bases agree with TRBD2. Per germline, CDR1 LGHDT and CDR2 YNNKEL (reference sequence). V trimming: 0 bases; J trimming: 3 bases; junction bases outside the gene matches: 4. The CDR3 extends over 15 amino acids. CDR3 sequence: CASSQDLTSGYEQYF. CDR3 bases: TGTGCCAGCAGCCAAGACTTAACTAGCGGCTACGAGCAGTACTTC.

In nucleotides, the CDR3 is TGTGCCAGCTCACCCGGGACAGGGTCCTATAATTCACCCCTCCACTTT. Protein product: CASSPGTGSYNSPLHF. The chain uses TRBV18 and TRBJ1-6, with TRBD1 identical over 9 bases. Trimming removed 3 bases from V and 1 base from J; junction bases left unmatched: 1. This CDR3 contains 16 residues. Per germline, CDR1 KGHSH and CDR2 LQKENI.

This clone has ten or more counts. The same CDR3 is also encoded by other DNA sequences in this sample. CDR3 region: CASGKSDEQFF. As DNA, the CDR3 is TGTGCCAGCGGCAAAAGCGATGAGCAGTTCTTC. This chain links TRBV3-1 (or the pseudogene TRBV3-2) with TRBJ2-1, with no clear D. V was cut by 8 bases and J by 8 bases, with 10 bases left in between. The CDR3 loop spans 11 amino acids. Germline V CDR1 and CDR2: LGHDT, YNNKEL (reference sequence).

The V and J genes are TRBV7-2 and TRBJ1-4; tentatively, D is TRBD1 (5 bases). The CDR3 is 16 amino acids. The ends were cut back, 5 bases at V and 5 bases at J, with 18 bases in the middle. Germline V gives CDR1 SGHTA, CDR2 FQGNSA. The CDR3 DNA follows: TGTGCCAGCAGCCCCGACCTTAAGGGGAACAATGAAAAACTGTTTTTT. Translated, it gives CASSPDLKGNNEKLFF.

Note on this clone: One end of the junction varies from germline; a read error may be responsible. V usage is TRBV6-5 and J usage is TRBJ1-2; TRBD1 is a possible D gene (5 bases). CDR1 is MNHEY, CDR2 SVGAGI, per germline. The CDR3 runs to 13 residues. CDR3 protein: CASSYGDRGVISF. The CDR3 bases are TGTGCCAGCAGTTACGGGGATAGGGGCGTAATCTCCTTC.